These 11 T cell receptor beta chains came from one sample sequenced in a study of cytomegalovirus exposure and HLA in healthy donors. PCR involved 60 Vbeta and 13 Jbeta primers. Clones were read by immunoSEQ multiplex PCR, and TCRdb kept only the in-frame ones, dropping some. Recorded for this sample: approximately 130,000 clones. Material for sequencing was PBMCs. These receptors came from a woman in her fifties or sixties in good health and CMV-seronegative.

The chain links TRBV29-1 to TRBJ2-7; 11 nucleotides line up with TRBD2. After removal of 6 bases from V and 2 bases from J, the junction contained 6 bases not matched to a gene. Germline V lookup: CDR1 SQVTM, CDR2 ANQGSEA. This CDR3 is built from 14 residues. CDR3 protein: CSVRSGGGAYEQYF. DNA for the CDR3: TGCAGCGTCCGTAGCGGGGGGGGAGCCTACGAGCAGTACTTC.

About this clone itself: The sample holds other DNA sequences that translate to the same CDR3. V usage is TRBV12-5 and J usage is TRBJ1-1, with unresolved D. The CDR3 spans 13 residues. The V gene lost 1 base and the J gene lost 5 bases, with 8 bases spanning the gap. From germline, CDR1 is LGHNT and CDR2 FRNRAP. CDR3 DNA sequence: TGTGCTAGTGGTTTGGACCGAGGGACTGAAGCTTTCTTT. Translation gives CASGLDRGTEAFF.

The chain has TRBV6-1 and TRBJ1-5; TRBD1 might be the D (5 bases). The CDR3 extends over 13 amino acids. V dropped 7 bases and J dropped 6 bases, with 13 bases sitting between them. Germline V lookup: CDR1 MNHNS, CDR2 SASEGT. CDR3 amino acids: CASIQGGSQPQHF. The CDR3, as DNA: TGTGCCAGCATTCAGGGTGGTAGTCAGCCCCAGCATTTT.

The chain joins TRBV13 to TRBJ1-6; 10 bases line up with TRBD1. This CDR3 has 15 residues. Trimming removed 8 bases from V and 6 bases from J; junction bases left unmatched: 7. From germline, CDR1 is PRHDT and CDR2 FYEKMQ (reference sequence). CDR3 loop: CASSGTGDFNSPLHF. CDR3 sequence (DNA): TGTGCCAGCTCCGGGACAGGGGATTTTAATTCACCCCTCCACTTT. Complete variable domain (other parts from reference TRBV13 and TRBJ1-6): AAGVIQSPRHLIKEKRETATLKCYPIPRHDTVYWYQQGPGQDPQFLISFYEKMQSDKGSIPDRFSAQQFSDYHSELNMSSLELGDSALYFCASSGTGDFNSPLHFGNGTRLTVT.

This chain connects TRBV5-1 to TRBJ1-1, with TRBD1 matching over 7 bases. V lost 0 bases, J lost 1 base, and 12 bases stayed unmatched. CDR1 is SGHRS, CDR2 YFSETQ, per germline. This CDR3 region has 18 residues. The CDR3 DNA follows: TGCGCCAGCAGCTTGGCACTGGGCGAAGGGGGCGCGAACACTGAAGCTTTCTTT. This encodes CASSLALGEGGANTEAFF.

The chain employs TRBV5-1 and TRBJ1-4; D not resolved. V gave up 4 bases and J gave up 4 bases, with 11 bases separating them. CDR3 length equals 14 residues. Germline-derived CDR1 and CDR2 are SGHRS and YFSETQ. The CDR3 DNA reads as TGCGCCAGCAGCAAAGGGAGTGGTAATGAAAAACTGTTTTTT. It yields the protein CASSKGSGNEKLFF.

This chain links TRBV28 with TRBJ1-1, with D possibly being TRBD1 (6 bases). The CDR3 is made up of 15 amino acids. Deletions cut 3 bases from V and 1 base from J, with 12 bases between. The germline V gene encodes CDR1 MDHEN and CDR2 SYDVKM. This CDR3 is CASSLFAGENTEAFF. The CDR3, as DNA: TGTGCCAGCAGTTTGTTTGCAGGGGAGAACACTGAAGCTTTCTTT. The variable domain in full, with the rest retrieved from reference TRBV28 and TRBJ1-1, is DVKVTQSSRYLVKRTGEKVFLECVQDMDHENMFWYRQDPGLGLRLIYFSYDVKMKEKGDIPEGYSVSREKKERFSLILESASTNQTSMYLCASSLFAGENTEAFFGQGTRLTVV.

The V gene is TRBV30, the J gene TRBJ2-3; D may be TRBD1 (5 bases). In germline, CDR1 is GTSNPN, CDR2 SVGIG (reference sequence). Trimming removed 4 bases at V and 0 bases at J, with 8 bases between. The CDR3 is 13 residues long. CDR3 sequence reads: CAWNYRSTDTQYF. The CDR3 DNA reads TGTGCCTGGAACTACAGGAGCACAGATACGCAGTATTTT.

V gene TRBV28 combines with J gene TRBJ1-4, with D possibly matching TRBD1 (5 bases). The germline V and J ends were trimmed by 5 bases and 6 bases, with 10 bases remaining between them. This CDR3 has 13 residues. Looked up from germline, CDR1 is MDHEN and CDR2 is SYDVKM. The CDR3 sequence: CASSDLRDEKLFF. The CDR3 DNA follows: TGTGCCAGCAGTGATCTCAGGGATGAAAAACTGTTTTTT.

The V gene is TRBV19, the J gene TRBJ1-4; the match to TRBD1 covers 8 bases. J gave up 4 bases and V 6 bases, and 4 bases lay outside the gene matches. The CDR3 has 14 residues. Germline values: CDR1 LNHDA, CDR2 SQIVND (reference sequence). In nucleotides, the CDR3 is TGTGCCAGTAGCCGGACAGGGAATAATGAAAAACTGTTTTTT. The encoded protein is CASSRTGNNEKLFF. Combining the CDR3 with reference TRBV19 and TRBJ1-4 gives the whole variable domain DGGITQSPKYLFRKEGQNVTLSCEQNLNHDAMYWYRQDPGQGLRLIYYSQIVNDFQKGDIAEGYSVSREKKESFPLTVTSAQKNPTAFYLCASSRTGNNEKLFFGSGTQLSVL.

V is TRBV5-1 and J is TRBJ1-2; the D gene is possibly TRBD1 (6 bases). V was cut by 4 bases and J by 5 bases, with 15 bases left in between. The CDR3 has 14 amino acids. Looked up from germline, CDR1 is SGHRS and CDR2 is YFSETQ. In DNA, the CDR3 is TGCGCCAGCAGCGTAAACTCAGGGGATTATGGCTACACCTTC. This gives the protein CASSVNSGDYGYTF.